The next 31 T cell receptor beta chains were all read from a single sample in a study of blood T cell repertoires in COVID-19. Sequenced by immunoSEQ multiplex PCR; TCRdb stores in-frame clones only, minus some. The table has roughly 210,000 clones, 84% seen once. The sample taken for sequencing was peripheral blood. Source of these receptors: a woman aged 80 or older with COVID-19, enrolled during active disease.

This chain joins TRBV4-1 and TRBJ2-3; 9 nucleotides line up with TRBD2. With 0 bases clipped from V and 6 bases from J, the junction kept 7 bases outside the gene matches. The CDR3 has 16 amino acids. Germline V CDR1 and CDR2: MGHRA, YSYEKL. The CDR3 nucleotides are TGCGCCAGCAGCCAAGATGCGGCGGGGGGGCGGGATACGCAGTATTTT. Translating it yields CASSQDAAGGRDTQYF.

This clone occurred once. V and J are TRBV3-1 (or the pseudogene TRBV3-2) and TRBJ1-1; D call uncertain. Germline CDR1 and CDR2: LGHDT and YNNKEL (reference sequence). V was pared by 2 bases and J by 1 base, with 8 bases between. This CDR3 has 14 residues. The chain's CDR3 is CASSQRAGNTEAFF. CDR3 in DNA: TGTGCCAGCAGCCAAAGGGCGGGGAACACTGAAGCTTTCTTT.

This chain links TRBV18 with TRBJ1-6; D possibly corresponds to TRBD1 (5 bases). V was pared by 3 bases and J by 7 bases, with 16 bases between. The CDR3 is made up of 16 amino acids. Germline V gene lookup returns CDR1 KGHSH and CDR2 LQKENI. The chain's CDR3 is CASSPTALDLNSPLHF. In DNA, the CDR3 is TGTGCCAGCTCACCGACAGCCTTAGACCTCAATTCACCCCTCCACTTT.

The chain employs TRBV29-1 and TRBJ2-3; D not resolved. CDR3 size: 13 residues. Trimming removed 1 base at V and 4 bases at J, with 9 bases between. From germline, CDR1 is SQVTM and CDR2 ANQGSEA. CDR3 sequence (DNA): TGCAGCGTTGAAGTTGGCAGTCCAGATACGCAGTATTTT. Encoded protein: CSVEVGSPDTQYF.

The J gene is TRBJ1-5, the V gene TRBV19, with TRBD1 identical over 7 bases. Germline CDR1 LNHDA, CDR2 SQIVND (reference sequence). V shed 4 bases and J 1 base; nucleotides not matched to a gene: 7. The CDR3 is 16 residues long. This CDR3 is CASSTTGRGSNQPQHF. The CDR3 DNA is TGTGCCAGTAGTACGACAGGGCGCGGGAGCAATCAGCCCCAGCATTTT.

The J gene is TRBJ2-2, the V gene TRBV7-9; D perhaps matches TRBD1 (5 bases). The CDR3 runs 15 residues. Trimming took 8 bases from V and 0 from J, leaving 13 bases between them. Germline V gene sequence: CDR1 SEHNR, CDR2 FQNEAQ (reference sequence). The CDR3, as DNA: TGTGCCAGCCTAGTGGGGCCGACGAACACCGGGGAGCTGTTTTTT. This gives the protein CASLVGPTNTGELFF.

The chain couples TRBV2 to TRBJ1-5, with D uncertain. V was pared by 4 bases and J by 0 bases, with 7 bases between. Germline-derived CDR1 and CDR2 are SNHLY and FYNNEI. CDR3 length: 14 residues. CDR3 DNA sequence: TGTGCCAGCAGTGTGACACTTAGCAATCAGCCCCAGCATTTT. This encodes CASSVTLSNQPQHF.

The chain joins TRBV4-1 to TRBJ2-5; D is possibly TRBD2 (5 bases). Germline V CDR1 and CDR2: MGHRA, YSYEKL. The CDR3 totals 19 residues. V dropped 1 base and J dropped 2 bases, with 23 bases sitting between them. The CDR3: CASSQANGGAAPRQETQYF. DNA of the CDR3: TGCGCCAGCAGCCAAGCAAATGGAGGTGCGGCGCCCCGTCAAGAGACCCAGTACTTC.

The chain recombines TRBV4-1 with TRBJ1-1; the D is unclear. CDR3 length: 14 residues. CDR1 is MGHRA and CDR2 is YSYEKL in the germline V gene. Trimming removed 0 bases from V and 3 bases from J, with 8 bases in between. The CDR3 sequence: CASSQDPRYTEAFF. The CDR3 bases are TGCGCCAGCAGCCAAGATCCCAGATACACTGAAGCTTTCTTT.

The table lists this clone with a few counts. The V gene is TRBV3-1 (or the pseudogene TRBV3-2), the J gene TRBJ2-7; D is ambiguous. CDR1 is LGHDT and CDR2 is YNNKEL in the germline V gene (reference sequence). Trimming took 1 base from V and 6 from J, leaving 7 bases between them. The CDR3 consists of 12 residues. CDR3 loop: CASSQAQSEQYF. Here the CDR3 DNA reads TGTGCCAGCAGCCAAGCGCAGTCCGAGCAGTACTTC.

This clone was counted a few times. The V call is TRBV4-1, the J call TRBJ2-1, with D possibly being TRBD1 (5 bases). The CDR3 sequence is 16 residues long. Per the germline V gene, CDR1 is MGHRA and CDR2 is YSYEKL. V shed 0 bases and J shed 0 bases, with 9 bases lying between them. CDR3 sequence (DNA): TGCGCCAGCAGCCAAGATCAGGGCGGCTCCTACAATGAGCAGTTCTTC. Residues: CASSQDQGGSYNEQFF.

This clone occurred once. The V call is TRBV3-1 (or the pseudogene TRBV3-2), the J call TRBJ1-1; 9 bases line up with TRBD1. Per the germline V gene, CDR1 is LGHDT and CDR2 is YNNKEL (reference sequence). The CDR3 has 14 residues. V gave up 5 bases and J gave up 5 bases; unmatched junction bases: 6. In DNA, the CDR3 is TGTGCCAGCAGCTATACCGGGACAGGGACTGAAGCTTTCTTT. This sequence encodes CASSYTGTGTEAFF.

CDR3 region: CASRATITLDAGQYF. The DNA of the CDR3 is TGTGCCAGCAGGGCCACCATAACCTTAGACGCGGGGCAGTACTTC. This chain links TRBV2 with TRBJ2-5, with D possibly matching TRBD2 (6 bases). Germline CDR1 and CDR2: SNHLY and FYNNEI. CDR3 length: 15 residues. Trimming left V 6 bases short and J 11 bases short, with 25 bases between.

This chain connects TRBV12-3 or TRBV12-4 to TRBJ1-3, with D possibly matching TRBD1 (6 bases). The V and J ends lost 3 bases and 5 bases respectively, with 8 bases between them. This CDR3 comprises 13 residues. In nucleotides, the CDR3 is TGTGCCAGCAGTTTCGGACAGCGAAACACCATATATTTT. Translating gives CASSFGQRNTIYF.

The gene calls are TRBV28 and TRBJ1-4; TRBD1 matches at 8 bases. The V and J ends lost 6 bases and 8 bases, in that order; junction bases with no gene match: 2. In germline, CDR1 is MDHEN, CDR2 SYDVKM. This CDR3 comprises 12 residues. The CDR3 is CASSRTGEKLFF. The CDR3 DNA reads TGTGCCAGCAGCCGGACAGGGGAAAAACTGTTTTTT.

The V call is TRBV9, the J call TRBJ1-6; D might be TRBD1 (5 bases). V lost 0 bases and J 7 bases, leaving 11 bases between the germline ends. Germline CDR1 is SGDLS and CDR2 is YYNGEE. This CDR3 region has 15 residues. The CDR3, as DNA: TGTGCCAGCAGCGTAGCAGACAGTATGAATTCACCCCTCCACTTT. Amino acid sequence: CASSVADSMNSPLHF.

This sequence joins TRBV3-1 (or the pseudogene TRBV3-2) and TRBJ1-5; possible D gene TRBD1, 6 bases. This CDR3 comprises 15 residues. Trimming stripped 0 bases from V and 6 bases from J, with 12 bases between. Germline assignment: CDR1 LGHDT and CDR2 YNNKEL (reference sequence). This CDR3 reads CASSQDVGARQPQHF. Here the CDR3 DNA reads TGTGCCAGCAGCCAAGATGTGGGGGCGCGTCAGCCCCAGCATTTT.

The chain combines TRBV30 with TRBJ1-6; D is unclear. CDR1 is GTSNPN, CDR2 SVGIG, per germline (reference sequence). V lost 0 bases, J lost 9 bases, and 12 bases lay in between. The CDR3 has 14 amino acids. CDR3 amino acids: CAWSVPPVRSPLHF. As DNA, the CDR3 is TGTGCCTGGAGTGTCCCGCCGGTTCGTTCACCCCTCCACTTT.

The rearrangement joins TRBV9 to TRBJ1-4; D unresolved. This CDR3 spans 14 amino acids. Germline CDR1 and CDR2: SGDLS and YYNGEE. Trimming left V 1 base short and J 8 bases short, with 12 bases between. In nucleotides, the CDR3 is TGTGCCAGCAGCGTAAAGCCTACGAACGAAAAACTGTTTTTT. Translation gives CASSVKPTNEKLFF.

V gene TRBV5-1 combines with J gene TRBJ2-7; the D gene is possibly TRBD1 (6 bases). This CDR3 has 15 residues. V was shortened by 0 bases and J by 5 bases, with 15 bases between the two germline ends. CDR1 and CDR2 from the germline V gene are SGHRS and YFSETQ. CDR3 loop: CASSLAGQSNNEQYV. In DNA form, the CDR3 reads TGCGCCAGCAGCTTGGCCGGACAGAGTAACAACGAGCAGTACGTC.

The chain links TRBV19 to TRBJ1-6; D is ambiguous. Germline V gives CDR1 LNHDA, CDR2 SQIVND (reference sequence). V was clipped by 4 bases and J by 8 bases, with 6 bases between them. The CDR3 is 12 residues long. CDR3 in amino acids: CASSNLDSPLHF. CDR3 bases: TGTGCCAGTAGTAACTTGGATTCACCCCTCCACTTT.

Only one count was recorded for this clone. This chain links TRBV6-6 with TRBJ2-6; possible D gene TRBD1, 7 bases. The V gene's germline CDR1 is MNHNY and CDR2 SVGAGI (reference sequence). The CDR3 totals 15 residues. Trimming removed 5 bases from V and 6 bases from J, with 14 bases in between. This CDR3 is CASSDTGEAANVLTF. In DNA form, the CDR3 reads TGTGCCAGCAGTGACACAGGGGAGGCGGCCAACGTCCTGACTTTC.

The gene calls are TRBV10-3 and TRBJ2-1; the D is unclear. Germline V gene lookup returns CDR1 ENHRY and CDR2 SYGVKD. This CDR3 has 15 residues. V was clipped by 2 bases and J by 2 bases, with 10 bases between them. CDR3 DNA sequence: TGTGCCATCAGTGAGGCTACCACAGCCTACAATGAGCAGTTCTTC. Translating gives CAISEATTAYNEQFF.

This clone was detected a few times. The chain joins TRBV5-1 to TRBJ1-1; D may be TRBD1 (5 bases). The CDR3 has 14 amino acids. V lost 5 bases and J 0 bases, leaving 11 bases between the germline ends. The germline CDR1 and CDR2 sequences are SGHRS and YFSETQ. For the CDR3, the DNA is TGCGCCAGCAGAATCCCAGGGTTGAACACTGAAGCTTTCTTT. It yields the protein CASRIPGLNTEAFF.

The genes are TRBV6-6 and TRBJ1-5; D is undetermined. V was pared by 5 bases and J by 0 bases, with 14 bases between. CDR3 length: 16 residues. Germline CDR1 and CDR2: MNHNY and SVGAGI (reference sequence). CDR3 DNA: TGTGCCAGCAGTCTGCCTGTATACAATAGCAATCAGCCCCAGCATTTT. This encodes CASSLPVYNSNQPQHF.

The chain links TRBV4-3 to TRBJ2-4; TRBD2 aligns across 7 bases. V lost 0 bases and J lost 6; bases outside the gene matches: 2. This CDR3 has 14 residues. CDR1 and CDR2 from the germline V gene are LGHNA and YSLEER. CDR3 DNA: TGCGCCAGCAGCCAAGAGGGAGGGATAAACATTCAGTACTTC. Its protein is CASSQEGGINIQYF.

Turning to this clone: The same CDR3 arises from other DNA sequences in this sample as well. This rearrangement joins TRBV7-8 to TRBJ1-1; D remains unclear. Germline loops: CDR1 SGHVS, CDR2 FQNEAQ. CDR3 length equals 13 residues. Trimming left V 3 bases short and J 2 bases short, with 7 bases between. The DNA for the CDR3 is TGTGCCAGCAGCTTGCGGGGAAACACTGAAGCTTTCTTT. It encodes CASSLRGNTEAFF. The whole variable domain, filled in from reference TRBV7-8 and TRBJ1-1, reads GAGVSQSPRYKVAKRGQDVALRCDPISGHVSLFWYQQALGQGPEFLTYFQNEAQLDKSGLPSDRFFAERPEGSVSTLKIQRTQQEDSAVYLCASSLRGNTEAFFGQGTRLTVV.

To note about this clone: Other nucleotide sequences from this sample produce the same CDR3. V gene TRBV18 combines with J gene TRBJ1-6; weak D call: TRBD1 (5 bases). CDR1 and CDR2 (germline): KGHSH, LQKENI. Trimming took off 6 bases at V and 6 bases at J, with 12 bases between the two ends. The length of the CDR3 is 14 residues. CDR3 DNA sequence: TGTGCCAGCTCCGGCCAGGGCTCTAATTCACCCCTCCACTTT. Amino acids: CASSGQGSNSPLHF.

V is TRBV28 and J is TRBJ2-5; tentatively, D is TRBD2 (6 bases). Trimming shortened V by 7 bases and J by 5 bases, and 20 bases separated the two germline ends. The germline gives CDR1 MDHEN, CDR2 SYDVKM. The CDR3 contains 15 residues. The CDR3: CASTSGWGRQETQYF. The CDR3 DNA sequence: TGTGCCAGCACCTCAGGGTGGGGGAGGCAGGAGACCCAGTACTTC.

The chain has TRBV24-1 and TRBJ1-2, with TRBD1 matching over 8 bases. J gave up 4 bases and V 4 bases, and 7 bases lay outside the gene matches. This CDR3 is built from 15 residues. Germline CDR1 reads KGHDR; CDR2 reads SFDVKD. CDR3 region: CATSDRGQGPYGYTF. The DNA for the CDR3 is TGTGCCACCAGTGACCGTGGACAGGGCCCCTATGGCTACACCTTC.

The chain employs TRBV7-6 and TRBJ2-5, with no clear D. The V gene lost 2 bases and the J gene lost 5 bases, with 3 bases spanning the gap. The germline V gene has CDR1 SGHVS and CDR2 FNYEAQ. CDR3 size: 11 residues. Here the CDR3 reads CASSLSETQYF. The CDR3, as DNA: TGTGCCAGCAGCTTATCGGAGACCCAGTACTTC.